Here is one T cell receptor beta chain with its context. Its antigen remains unknown. CDR1 and CDR2 from the germline V gene are SGHRS and YFSETQ. This CDR3 has 18 residues. Germline trimming cut 1 base from V and 5 bases from J; bases unmatched to any gene: 17. The data originate from a study of graft-versus-host responses after intestinal transplantation. Study information: Induction using anti-thymocyte globulin, followed by tacrolimus and steroids for 3 to 4 years, was given to all recipients.

Libraries were prepared by immunoSEQ multiplex PCR; TCRdb keeps only in-frame clonotypes and omits some of them. The sample contains around 110,000 clones, about nine tenths of which appear only once. Study results and caveats: Researchers found GvH clones in recipient marrow, and some showed up first in ileum or blood. Elevated graft-versus-host to host-versus-graft clonal ratios in allografts were recorded for patients with graft-donor T cell macrochimerism.

The genes are TRBV5-1 and TRBJ2-5; TRBD2 matches 7 bases. The source was unstimulated CD4+ T cells sorted from spleen or lymph node cells, collected before intestinal transplant. This sequence was found in a human donor who received an intestinal transplant. CDR3 coding DNA: TGCGCCAGCAGCTTGTATCGCGGCGGGGGTCTCTCAAGTGAGACCCAGTACTTC. It translates to CASSLYRGGGLSSETQYF.